This is a list of T cell receptor beta chains from one sample in a study of Graves' ophthalmopathy and Graves' hyperthyroidism. TCRdb re-analysed the multiplex PCR reads in MiXCR, keeping a single row per CDR3 protein. The table has 150,000 to 200,000 distinct CDR3 sequences, 35% to 45% seen once. The sequencing sample was made of peripheral blood. The receptors derive from a man aged 25-45 years with Graves' ophthalmopathy. The CDR3 runs from the conserved cysteine through the conserved F or W. The D gene is left open where the match is weak. Expanded clones are given a class, and other clones once, few, many or no size at all.

TRBV30	TRBJ1-2	NA	11	NA	TGTGCCCTGGACGCTTCGGAGGGCTACACCTTC	CALDASEGYTF
TRBV28	TRBJ1-5	NA	14	few	TGTGCCAGCAGTGTGGGACCGAACAATCAGCCCCAGCATTTT	CASSVGPNNQPQHF
TRBV6-2/TRBV6-3	TRBJ1-1	TRBD1	16	many	TGTGCCAGCAGTTACTCGACCTTACAGGGGGCCACTGAAGCTTTCTTT	CASSYSTLQGATEAFF
TRBV28	TRBJ2-7	NA	17	NA	TGTGCCAGCAGTTTACCCCGGCAGGGGTTAAGGACCTACGAGCAGTACTTC	CASSLPRQGLRTYEQYF
TRBV5-7	TRBJ1-5	TRBD1	14	many	TGTGCCAGCAGCTGCGGGACAGACAATCAGCCCCAGCATTTT	CASSCGTDNQPQHF
TRBV6-5	TRBJ2-5	NA	14	many	TGTGCCAGCAGCGTTGGCGGGATCCAAGAGACCCAGTACTTC	CASSVGGIQETQYF
TRBV30	TRBJ2-5	TRBD2	14	once	TGTGCCTGGAGAGCGAGCGGGAGTGGAGAGACCCAGTACTTC	CAWRASGSGETQYF
TRBV11-2	TRBJ2-7	NA	16	NA	TGTGCCAGCAGCTCGGTTGTGTGGCGGTCTCCCTACGAGCAGTACTTC	CASSSVVWRSPYEQYF
TRBV7-9	TRBJ2-2	NA	13	NA	TGTGCCAGCAGCTTCCGGCGAGCCGGGGAGCTGTTTTTT	CASSFRRAGELFF
TRBV12-3/TRBV12-4	TRBJ1-5	NA	15	many	TGTGCCAGCAGTTTAAGCAGGGACAGCAATCAGCCCCAGCATTTT	CASSLSRDSNQPQHF
TRBV7-2	TRBJ1-6	NA	15	many	TGTGCCAGCAGCTTAGTGGGGGATTGGAATTCACCCCTCCACTTT	CASSLVGDWNSPLHF
TRBV6-1	TRBJ1-2	NA	11	NA	TGTGCCAGAAGTGACCCCTTTGGCTACACCTTC	CARSDPFGYTF
TRBV7-2	TRBJ1-2	NA	13	NA	TGTGCCAGCAGCTTAGCGACAGCCTATGGCTACACCTTC	CASSLATAYGYTF
TRBV18	TRBJ2-5	NA	13	many	TGTGCCAGCTCACCACCCAACCAAGAGACCCAGTACTTC	CASSPPNQETQYF
TRBV28	TRBJ1-1	NA	14	NA	TGTGCCAGCAGCACAATGACGGACGGCACTGAAGCTTTCTTT	CASSTMTDGTEAFF
TRBV28	TRBJ1-1	TRBD1	13	NA	TGTGCCAGCAGTGACCCCGACAGGGGTGAAGCTTTCTTT	CASSDPDRGEAFF
TRBV28	TRBJ2-7	NA	13	NA	TGTGCCAGCAGTCGACAGTCCTCCTACGAGCAGTACTTC	CASSRQSSYEQYF
TRBV10-3	TRBJ2-5	NA	13	NA	TGTGCCATCAGTGTAACTAACCAAGAGACCCAGTACTTC	CAISVTNQETQYF
TRBV12-3/TRBV12-4	TRBJ1-1	NA	14	NA	TGTGCCAGCAGTTTAGAACGGGGCATCACTGAAGCTTTCTTT	CASSLERGITEAFF
TRBV6-2/TRBV6-3	TRBJ1-1	NA	14	many	TGTGCCAGCAGTTACTCGGCAGGTACTGTTGCAGCTTTCTTT	CASSYSAGTVAAFF
TRBV6-2/TRBV6-3	TRBJ2-5	TRBD1	11	NA	TGTGCCAGTGGACAGGGAGAGACCCAGTACTTC	CASGQGETQYF
TRBV6-5	TRBJ1-1	TRBD1	13	many	TGTGCCAGCAGTTCTTGGGACAGACCTGAAGCTTTCTTT	CASSSWDRPEAFF
TRBV11-2	TRBJ2-6	NA	17	many	TGTGCCAGCAGCTCATACACAGCCCGCTCTGGGGCCAACGTCCTGACTTTC	CASSSYTARSGANVLTF
TRBV9	TRBJ1-1	NA	15	many	TGTGCCAGCAGCGTAGGAGGGGCTAAGAACACTGAAGCTTTCTTT	CASSVGGAKNTEAFF
TRBV6-1	TRBJ2-5	TRBD1	13	NA	TGTGCCAGCAGAGAGACAGGGGAAGAGACCCAGTACTTC	CASRETGEETQYF
TRBV7-2	TRBJ1-1	NA	13	NA	TGTGCCAGCAGCTTAAAAGGTACCGCTGAAGCTTTCTTT	CASSLKGTAEAFF
TRBV14	TRBJ2-7	NA	13	many	TGTGCCAGCAGCCCCCGACTCCGTGCGGAGCAGTACTTC	CASSPRLRAEQYF
TRBV6-2/TRBV6-3	TRBJ1-1	TRBD1	14	many	TGTGCCAGCAGGCCGACAGGGGCTCTCGCTGAAGCTTTCTTT	CASRPTGALAEAFF
TRBV12-3/TRBV12-4	TRBJ2-7	NA	13	few	TGTGCCAGCAGTTTGGTCCTGGGCTACGAGCAGTACTTC	CASSLVLGYEQYF
TRBV2	TRBJ2-2	NA	16	many	TGTGCCAGCAGTAATGTTCAGCTTGGTCTAGCGGGGGAGCTGTTTTTT	CASSNVQLGLAGELFF
TRBV24-1	TRBJ2-2	TRBD1	16	many	TGTGCCACCAGTGACCAGTCCTTTACAGGGGCCGGGGAGCTGTTTTTT	CATSDQSFTGAGELFF
TRBV24-1	TRBJ2-2	NA	15	many	TGTGCCACCAGTGATTACTACAGGAACACCGGGGAGCTGTTTTTT	CATSDYYRNTGELFF
TRBV7-2	TRBJ2-2	NA	14	NA	TGTGCCAGCAGCGCAAGAGCGAACACCGGGGAGCTGTTTTTT	CASSARANTGELFF
TRBV12-3/TRBV12-4	TRBJ2-2	TRBD2	15	many	TGTGCCAGCAGTTTATGGGGGGGGAGCACCGGGGAGCTGTTTTTT	CASSLWGGSTGELFF
TRBV7-9	TRBJ2-7	NA	11	few	TGTGCCAGCACCACGAACTACGAGCAGTACTTC	CASTTNYEQYF
TRBV5-1	TRBJ2-6	TRBD1	17	many	TGCGCCAGCAGCGGTGGGACAGGCCAGACTGGGGCCAACGTCCTGACTTTC	CASSGGTGQTGANVLTF
TRBV28	TRBJ2-7	NA	13	NA	TGTGCCACCCACTCCCGGGACCCCTACGAGCAATACTTC	CATHSRDPYEQYF
TRBV27	TRBJ2-7	TRBD1	15	many	TGTGCCAGCAGTGAGAGGACAGGGCTGAGGAGCGAGCAGTACTTC	CASSERTGLRSEQYF
TRBV7-7	TRBJ2-2	TRBD2	17	once	TGTGCTAGCAGCTCGGGACTAGCGGGACCTAACACCGGGGAGCTGTTTTTT	CASSSGLAGPNTGELFF
TRBV6-5	TRBJ2-7	TRBD2	14	many	TGTGCCAGCAGTTACTACGGGAGGCAGTACGAGCAGTACTTC	CASSYYGRQYEQYF
TRBV28	TRBJ2-5	TRBD2	16	NA	TGTGCCAGCAGCCCGGGAGGGGCAACTAAGATTGGGACCCAGTACTTC	CASSPGGATKIGTQYF
TRBV12-3/TRBV12-4	TRBJ1-2	NA	13	many	TGTGCCAGCAGTTTCGGCGGGGACTATGGCTACACCTTC	CASSFGGDYGYTF
TRBV12-5	TRBJ2-7	TRBD1	14	NA	TGTGCTAGTGGTGGGGACAGTTACTCCTACGAGCAGTACTTC	CASGGDSYSYEQYF
TRBV12-3/TRBV12-4	TRBJ1-1	NA	12	few	TGTGCCAGCAGCACCTCGACGGTTGGAGCTTTCTTT	CASSTSTVGAFF
TRBV6-2/TRBV6-3	TRBJ2-2	NA	15	NA	TGTGCCAGCAGTTACTCCCTAGCGAGCACCGGGGAGCTGTTTTTT	CASSYSLASTGELFF
TRBV7-2	TRBJ2-7	NA	14	NA	TGTGCCAGCAGCTTAGGTCCCCTTATAGCCGAGCAGTACTTC	CASSLGPLIAEQYF
TRBV28	TRBJ1-2	NA	12	many	TGTGCCAGCAGTCCCAGATCGTATGGCTACACCTTC	CASSPRSYGYTF
TRBV7-6	TRBJ1-1	NA	15	NA	TGTGCCAGCAGCGCGATTGGGGGGGAGAACACTGAAGCTTTCTTT	CASSAIGGENTEAFF
TRBV10-3	TRBJ2-7	NA	15	NA	TGTGCCATCAGTCCCAGGGTCGGGGGATCCTACGAGCAGTACTTC	CAISPRVGGSYEQYF
TRBV11-2	TRBJ1-2	NA	13	NA	TGTGCCAGCAGCACGGCCCAGGGCTATGGCTACACCTTC	CASSTAQGYGYTF